This T cell receptor beta chain was found in a study of neurological immune-mediated disorders. The CDR3 spans 16 residues. Trimming left V 2 bases short and J 5 bases short, with 18 bases between. The germline V gene has CDR1 SGHRS and CDR2 YFSETQ. TCRdb recomputed calls from the 5' RACE reads with MiXCR, one row per CDR3 protein. The sample holds about 50,000 distinct CDR3 sequences, approximately 3% seen once. This clonotype was counted ten times or more. Its antigen is not known. Study results and limitations: Phylogenetically, 18 of 34 multiple sclerosis patients' repertoires fell into one related-CDR3 cluster, a possible signature. Across subjects, no CDR3 amino acid sequence appeared in expanded clones of more than one subject, a finding that suggested private repertoires in all groups.

The genes are TRBV5-1 and TRBJ2-3, with D tentatively TRBD2 (6 bases). The sample was PBMCs. This receptor was obtained from a woman aged 45-65 years with multiple sclerosis. CDR3 residues: CASSLTPGGGRDTQYF. DNA of the CDR3: TGCGCCAGCAGCTTAACTCCTGGCGGAGGGCGAGATACGCAGTATTTT. The complete variable domain, with remaining parts taken from reference TRBV5-1 and TRBJ2-3, reads KAGVTQTPRYLIKTRGQQVTLSCSPISGHRSVSWYQQTPGQGLQFLFEYFSETQRNKGNFPGRFSGRQFSNSRSEMNVSTLELGDSALYLCASSLTPGGGRDTQYFGPGTRLTVL.